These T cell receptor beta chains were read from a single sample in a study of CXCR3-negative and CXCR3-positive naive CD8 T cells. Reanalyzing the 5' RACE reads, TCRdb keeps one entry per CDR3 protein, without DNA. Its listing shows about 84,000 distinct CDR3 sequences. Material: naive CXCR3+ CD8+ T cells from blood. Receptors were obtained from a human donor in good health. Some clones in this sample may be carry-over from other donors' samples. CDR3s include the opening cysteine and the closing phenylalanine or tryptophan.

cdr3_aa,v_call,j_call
CSVEGREGDTYNYGYTF,TRBV29-1,TRBJ1-2
CSVEARPHSGSSYNEQFF,TRBV29-1,TRBJ2-1
CATTTGQRAFF,TRBV15,TRBJ2-1
CASSRYNTLGPEAFF,TRBV5-5,TRBJ1-1
CSVEEGSSPTDTQYF,TRBV29-1,TRBJ2-3
CASSDGTTSTDTQYF,TRBV7-3,TRBJ2-3
CASSRIRETQYF,TRBV7-9,TRBJ2-5
CASSYNDGGGYEQYF,TRBV6-5,TRBJ2-7
CATSRAYTENTEAFF,TRBV15,TRBJ1-1
CASSPNYEQYF,TRBV6-6,TRBJ2-7
CASSPTSGSTDTQYF,TRBV7-2,TRBJ2-3
CSANRAYDYGYTF,TRBV20-1,TRBJ1-2
CASSQDDAAYGYTF,TRBV4-2,TRBJ1-2
CASSSPSTIYF,TRBV4-3,TRBJ1-3
CASSFLPGADTQYF,TRBV5-1,TRBJ2-3
CASSPGTSVNEQFF,TRBV6-4,TRBJ2-1
CASRTRTSKSNTGELFF,TRBV28,TRBJ2-2
CASSLEDRGTGNEQFF,TRBV5-1,TRBJ2-1
CSVEQNYGYTF,TRBV29-1,TRBJ1-2
CASSRIRDRDRLSSYEQYF,TRBV7-2,TRBJ2-7
CASSLVIGRDREGPEAFF,TRBV5-1,TRBJ1-1
CASSLAGEQYF,TRBV7-9,TRBJ2-7
CASSYVSGYEQYF,TRBV6-5,TRBJ2-7
CASSLSLATYEQYF,TRBV5-6,TRBJ2-7
CASSPPAGYQETQYF,TRBV18,TRBJ2-5
CASSLQGGEQYF,TRBV27,TRBJ2-7
CASSLGGFQKLFF,TRBV12-3/TRBV12-4,TRBJ1-4
CASSSAGTGPKTQYF,TRBV28,TRBJ2-5
CASSSFIPASAYNEQFF,TRBV7-6,TRBJ2-1
CSVAPGGSHEQYF,TRBV29-1,TRBJ2-7
CASSRTIKPGPKGTGELFF,TRBV12-3/TRBV12-4,TRBJ2-2
CAISDEREVNEQFF,TRBV10-3,TRBJ2-1
CASSKGYDRGTEAFF,TRBV21-1,TRBJ1-1
CASNKETGELFF,TRBV12-3/TRBV12-4,TRBJ2-2
CSVASTSGSRIAGELFF,TRBV29-1,TRBJ2-2
CASSQDLGFYNEQFF,TRBV5-1,TRBJ2-1